The clone carrying this T cell receptor beta chain has ten or more counts. The antigen remains undetermined. The data were taken from a study of human T cells and chemical hapten exposure. General study points: The number of TCRs above 1 in 1000 frequency did not change after DPC sensitization.

Study processing details: Sample-level TCR yields exhibited a median of approximately 88,000, with a range of about 20,000 to 700,000. TCRdb processed the RACE reads anew with MiXCR; each CDR3 protein has one entry. Here the V and J calls rest on TCRdb's processing, not on the authors' analysis. This table holds about 84,000 distinct CDR3 sequences, 10% found once. The time point was: patch test 2, 6 weeks after DPC sensitization. Specified treatment: therapeutic diphenylcyclopropenone sensitization with weekly scalp DPC. Blood draws preceded each patch test application. This CDR3 has 14 amino acids. The germline V and J ends were trimmed by 5 bases and 3 bases, with 13 bases remaining between them. Per the germline V gene, CDR1 is KGHSH and CDR2 is LQKENI.

The sample was whole blood, taken in connection with sensitization to the hapten diphenylcyclopropenone (DPC). This sequence originates from a woman aged 45-65 years with alopecia areata. Some clones in this sample may be carry-over from other donors' samples. The chain recombines TRBV18 with TRBJ1-1, with D uncertain. CDR3 amino acids: CASSTGVRDTEAFF. Written as DNA, the CDR3 is TGTGCCAGCTCAACGGGAGTAAGGGACACTGAAGCTTTCTTT.